The source of this TCR beta chain is a study of blood T cell repertoires in COVID-19. Study context: Samples of COVID-19 (acute and convalescent) were obtained from the United States, Italy and Spain. T cells, B-cell-depleted T cells, or PBMCs supplied cDNA or gDNA.

TCRdb's copy holds only in-frame clones and misses some; the assay was immunoSEQ multiplex PCR. Of about 310,000 clones in the sample, 90% were seen once. Followed longitudinally, the Seattle patients had been enrolled during active infection. There are 20 residues in the CDR3. In germline, CDR1 is MNHEY, CDR2 SMNVEV (reference sequence). The ends lost 2 bases at V and 3 bases at J; junction bases unmatched: 15. This sequence joins TRBV27 and TRBJ2-5, with 13 bases lining up with TRBD2. Specimen: peripheral blood. The clonotype comes from a woman aged 35 to 49 with COVID-19, enrolled during active disease. The CDR3 DNA reads TGTGCCAGCAGTTTAACTCGTCTATCTCGGACTAGCGGGAGTAAAGAGACCCAGTACTTC. It codes for CASSLTRLSRTSGSKETQYF.